These 4 T cell receptor beta chains originate from one sample sequenced in a study of cytomegalovirus exposure and HLA in healthy donors. PCR amplification relied on 60 Vbeta primers (plus 13 Jbeta primers). Sequenced by immunoSEQ multiplex PCR; TCRdb stores in-frame clones only, minus some. The specimen's table records about 200,000 clones. Sequencing input: PBMCs. The origin of the receptors is a man between 25 and 39 years old in good health and CMV-seronegative.

The rearrangement links TRBV9 to TRBJ2-5; 8 bases are a match to TRBD2. The CDR3 contains 14 residues. CDR1 is SGDLS, CDR2 YYNGEE, per germline. V was clipped by 4 bases and J by 5 bases; unmatched bases: 7. The CDR3 region is CASSLTGGVETQYF. The CDR3 DNA follows: TGTGCCAGCAGCTTAACGGGGGGGGTGGAGACCCAGTACTTC. Drawing the rest from reference TRBV9 and TRBJ2-5, the complete variable domain is DSGVTQTPKHLITATGQRVTLRCSPRSGDLSVYWYQQSLDQGLQFLIQYYNGEERAKGNILERFSAQQFPDLHSELNLSSLELGDSALYFCASSLTGGVETQYFGPGTRLLVL.

This chain links TRBV10-3 with TRBJ2-3; 7 positions agree with TRBD2. Germline-derived CDR1 and CDR2 are ENHRY and SYGVKD. The CDR3 totals 15 residues. V gave up 2 bases and J gave up 0 bases; unmatched junction bases: 2. CDR3 in DNA: TGTGCCATCAGTGAGGGGCGGGGGAGCACAGATACGCAGTATTTT. Protein product: CAISEGRGSTDTQYF.

The V and J genes are TRBV5-1 and TRBJ1-5, with D maybe TRBD1 (5 bases). Per germline, CDR1 SGHRS and CDR2 YFSETQ. The V end was cut by 4 bases, the J end by 6 bases, with 17 bases between. The CDR3 runs 15 residues. Here the CDR3 DNA reads TGCGCCAGCAGCGCGGACCCAGGGAATATTCAGCCCCAGCATTTT. It encodes CASSADPGNIQPQHF.

The rearrangement joins TRBV27 to TRBJ2-5; possible D gene TRBD2, 6 bases. Trimming removed 1 base at V and 5 bases at J, with 17 bases between. Germline V lookup: CDR1 MNHEY, CDR2 SMNVEV (reference sequence). This CDR3 has 16 amino acids. Written as DNA, the CDR3 is TGTGCCAGCAGTTTATTCTACGGCGGGGTCCCTGAGACCCAGTACTTC. This translates into CASSLFYGGVPETQYF.